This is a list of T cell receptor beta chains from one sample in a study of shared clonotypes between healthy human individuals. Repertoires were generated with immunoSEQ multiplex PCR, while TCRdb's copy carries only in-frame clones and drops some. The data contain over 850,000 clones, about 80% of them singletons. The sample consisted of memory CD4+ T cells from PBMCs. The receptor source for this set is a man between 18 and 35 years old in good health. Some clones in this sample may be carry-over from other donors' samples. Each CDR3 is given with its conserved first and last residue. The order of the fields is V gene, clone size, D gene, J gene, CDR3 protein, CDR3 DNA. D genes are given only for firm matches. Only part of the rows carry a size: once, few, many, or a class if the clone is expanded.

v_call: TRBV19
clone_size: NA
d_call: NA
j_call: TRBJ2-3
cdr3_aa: CASSMALGTFTDTQYF
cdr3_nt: TGTGCCAGTAGCATGGCGTTGGGCACCTTCACAGATACGCAGTATTTT

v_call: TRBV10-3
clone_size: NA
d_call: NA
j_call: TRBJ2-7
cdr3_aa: CAVGRSQQAKQYF
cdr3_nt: TGTGCCGTCGGGAGAAGCCAGCAAGCTAAGCAGTACTTC

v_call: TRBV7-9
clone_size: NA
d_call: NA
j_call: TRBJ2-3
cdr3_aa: CASSLAFGSTDTQYF
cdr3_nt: TGTGCCAGCAGCTTAGCGTTTGGAAGCACAGATACGCAGTATTTT

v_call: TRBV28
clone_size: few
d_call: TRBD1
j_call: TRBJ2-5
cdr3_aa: CASSPGQGRQTQYF
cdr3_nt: TGTGCCAGCAGTCCGGGACAGGGGAGACAGACCCAGTACTTC

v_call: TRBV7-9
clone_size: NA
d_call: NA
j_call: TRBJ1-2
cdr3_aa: CASSYETYGYTF
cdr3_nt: TGTGCCAGCAGCTACGAAACCTATGGCTACACCTTC

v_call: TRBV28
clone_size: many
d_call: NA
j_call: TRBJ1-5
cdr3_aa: CASSLNRWGDGNQPQHF
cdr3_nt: TGTGCCAGCAGTTTAAATCGGTGGGGAGATGGCAATCAGCCCCAGCATTTT

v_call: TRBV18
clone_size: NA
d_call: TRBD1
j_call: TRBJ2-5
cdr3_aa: CASSPGLGTGDQYF
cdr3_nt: TGTGCCAGCTCACCCGGACTTGGAACAGGGGACCAGTACTTC

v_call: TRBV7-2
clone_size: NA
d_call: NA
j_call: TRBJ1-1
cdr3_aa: CASSLVFWGNTEAFF
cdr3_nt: TGTGCCAGCAGCTTAGTATTTTGGGGGAACACTGAAGCTTTCTTT

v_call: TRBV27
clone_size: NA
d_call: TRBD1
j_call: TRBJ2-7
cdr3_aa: CASRRLGGTGEYEQYF
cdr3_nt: TGTGCCAGCAGGCGCCTCGGCGGGACAGGGGAATACGAGCAGTACTTC

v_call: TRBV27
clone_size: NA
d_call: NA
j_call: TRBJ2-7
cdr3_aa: CASSLDLDSATYEQYF
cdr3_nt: TGTGCCAGCAGTTTAGATTTGGACAGTGCTACCTACGAGCAGTACTTC

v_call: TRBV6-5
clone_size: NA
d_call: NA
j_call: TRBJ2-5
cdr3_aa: CASREQGEETQYF
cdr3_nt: TGTGCCAGCAGGGAACAGGGCGAAGAGACCCAGTACTTC

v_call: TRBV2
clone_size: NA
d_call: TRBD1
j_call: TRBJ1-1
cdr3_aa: CASSTRQGTNTEAFF
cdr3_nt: TGTGCCAGCAGTACTAGACAGGGGACGAACACTGAAGCTTTCTTT

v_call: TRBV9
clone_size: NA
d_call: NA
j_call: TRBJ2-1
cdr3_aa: CASSVSREEGSYNEQFF
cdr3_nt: TGTGCCAGCAGCGTTTCCCGAGAGGAGGGCTCCTACAATGAGCAGTTCTTC

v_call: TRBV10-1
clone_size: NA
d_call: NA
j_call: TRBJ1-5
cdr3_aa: CASRNRDVCHQPQHF
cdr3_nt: TGCGCCAGCAGAAACCGGGACGTTTGCCATCAGCCCCAGCATTTT

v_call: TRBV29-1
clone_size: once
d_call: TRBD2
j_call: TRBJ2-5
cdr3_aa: CSVGLAGGIGETQYF
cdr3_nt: TGCAGCGTAGGACTAGCGGGAGGGATTGGGGAGACCCAGTACTTC

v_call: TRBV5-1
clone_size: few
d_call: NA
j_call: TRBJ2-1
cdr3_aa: CASSSRRGGYNEQFF
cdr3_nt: TGCGCCAGCAGCTCCCGCAGGGGGGGCTACAATGAGCAGTTCTTC

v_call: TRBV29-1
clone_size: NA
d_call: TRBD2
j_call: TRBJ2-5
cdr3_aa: CSVELAAHQETQYF
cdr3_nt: TGCAGCGTTGAGCTAGCGGCACACCAAGAGACCCAGTACTTC

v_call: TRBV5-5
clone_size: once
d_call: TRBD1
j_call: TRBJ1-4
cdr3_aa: CASSHRDSNEKLFF
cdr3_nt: TGTGCCAGCAGCCACCGGGACAGTAATGAAAAACTGTTTTTT